This T cell receptor beta chain was sequenced for a study of T cell responses to AZD1222 COVID-19 vaccine. Study-level information: Second-dose schedules of about 4 or about 12 weeks were combined. General study findings and limits: Close to half of spike-specific TCRs reportedly recognize unmutated variant regions. Repertoires were obtained solely post-peak T cell response. Baseline seropositivity occurred in only a handful of AZD1222 recipients.

The V segment lost 0 bases and the J segment 3 bases; nucleotides outside the gene matches: 3. CDR1 and CDR2 from the germline V gene are MNHEY and SVGAGI. CDR3 length: 15 residues. As regards this clone: Its antigen is unknown.

Measured with immunoSEQ multiplex PCR; TCRdb has only the in-frame clones, and not every one. The table lists 120,000 to 150,000 clones, about nine tenths of them singletons. The source is an adult in good health. The chain links TRBV6-5 to TRBJ2-7; 9 bases agree with TRBD2. This specimen consisted of peripheral blood, obtained on day 0 of AZD1222 vaccination. The CDR3 region is CASSYSSGSFYEQYF. The CDR3 bases are TGTGCCAGCAGTTACTCTAGCGGGAGCTTCTACGAGCAGTACTTC.